This TCR beta chain was captured in a study of blood T cell repertoires in COVID-19 (dated by TCRdb to the early 2020s). Study-level background: Samples covering the acute and convalescent phases of COVID-19 were provided by collaborators in the United States, Italy and Spain. The sample metadata nearly always contained a de-identified subject ID, COVID-19 status, age in years and sex. A freely available public database, intended as a resource for researchers studying the immune response to SARS-CoV-2, is where the repertoires were released. The dataset comprised deeply sampled blood TCRbeta repertoires from subjects exposed to, actively infected with, or recovered from COVID-19. The material from the prospective study consisted of cDNA or gDNA derived from T cells, B-cell-depleted T cells, or PBMCs. HLA class I and class II types, where available, came from metadata supplied by the sample provider rather than from assay-based typing. The samples were drawn from the first 160 participants of the ongoing ImmuneRACE study and from 1,200 or so subjects provided by 6 global collaborators. What the work shows at the level of the full study, not this receptor alone: Clinical and demographic metadata were provided uncurated, with the amount varying by source and participant.

Based on the germline V gene, the CDR1 and CDR2 sequences are SGHAT and FQNNGV. Trimming removed 5 bases from V and 2 bases from J; the gene matches leave 7 bases unexplained. From its cysteine to its phenylalanine, the CDR3 spans 16 amino acids. Of all the DNA, just the CDR3 is kept, 48 bases in frame from base 1. In regard to this clone: No cognate antigen has been identified for it. No base-level quality is on record; no much larger clone is a single base apart.

The immunoSEQ Assay, a bias-controlled multiplex PCR, was used to amplify TCRbeta CDR3 regions from genomic DNA. Turning to the authors' computational methods: The number of nucleated cells in each sample was estimated by amplification of reference gene primers within the assay. To quantify the absolute abundance of each unique TCRbeta CDR3 rearrangement, sequence reads were collapsed and filtered. For each sample, productive Simpson clonality was calculated as the square root of Simpson's diversity index across productive rearrangements. Sourced from immuneACCESS, this table was stored by TCRdb with only in-frame sequences that have V and J called. A share of the clones is absent; for the studies checked, an unresolved V gene accounts for under half, and the remainder has no known explanation. V and J calls and clone size are given by that table; D and trimming were obtained from the DNA. The sample table contains roughly 70,000 clones; only one count was recorded for approximately 92% of them. About 12% of the sample goes to the ten largest clones.

Collaborating institutions collected whole blood in K2EDTA tubes following their own protocols. For TCRbeta analysis, collaborators shipped samples as frozen whole blood, isolated PBMCs, or DNA extracted from either of those sample types. The receptor was isolated from a human donor with active COVID-19. The donor label of this sample is uncertain. The chain uses TRBV11-2 and TRBJ2-7; 12 middle bases align to TRBD1. The sample taken for sequencing was peripheral blood. The CDR3 has the sequence CASSPPGTGGPYEQYF. The nucleotide sequence reads as follows: TGTGCCAGCAGCCCACCTGGGACAGGGGGCCCCTACGAGCAGTACTTC.